This T cell receptor beta chain was recovered during a study of T cell responses to AZD1222 COVID-19 vaccine. Germline V gene sequence: CDR1 SGHRS, CDR2 YFSETQ. V dropped 0 bases and J dropped 4 bases, with 14 bases sitting between them. The CDR3 consists of 16 residues. Here immunoSEQ multiplex PCR was the method, and the copy in TCRdb shows in-frame clones only, minus some. The sample yields some 200,000 clones, 88% seen once. This chain joins TRBV5-1 and TRBJ2-1, with D perhaps matching TRBD1 (6 bases). The source of this sequence is an adult who received the AZD1222 COVID-19 vaccine. The sequences come from peripheral blood, collected 28 days after the second AZD1222 dose. CDR3 nucleotides: TGCGCCAGCAGCTTGGCGGACAGTTCAGGATACAATGAGCAGTTCTTC. As protein: CASSLADSSGYNEQFF.